The present T cell receptor beta chain was sequenced within a study of T cell changes during pregnancy in multiple sclerosis. Repertoires were generated with immunoSEQ multiplex PCR, while TCRdb's copy carries only in-frame clones and drops some. The profile shows tens of thousands of clones, around 89% of them singletons. This clone was seen a handful of times. The germline gives CDR1 MNHNY, CDR2 SVGAGI (reference sequence). The CDR3 spans 16 residues. V gave up 5 bases and J gave up 1 base, with 15 bases separating them. The sequence derives from a female donor with multiple sclerosis, enrolled in a pregnancy study. Sequenced material: CD4+ T cells from peripheral blood mononuclear cells, taken in the first trimester of pregnancy. The chain is built from TRBV6-6 and TRBJ2-1, with TRBD2 as a possible D gene (5 bases). In DNA form, the CDR3 reads TGTGCCAGCAGTCTCTTAGACTCGGGGTCCTACAATGAGCAGTTCTTC. Amino acids: CASSLLDSGSYNEQFF.